This T cell receptor beta chain was found in a study of blood T cell repertoires in COVID-19. Study details: COVID-19 samples collected from the United States, Italy and Spain covered acute and convalescent phases. T cells, B-cell-depleted T cells, or PBMCs supplied cDNA or gDNA.

Original analysis: Scientists estimated how many nucleated cells there were by amplifying reference gene primers. The protocol was immunoSEQ multiplex PCR, while the TCRdb copy is restricted to in-frame clones and leaves out a portion. The V and J calls and clone size come from that table; D and trimming were worked out from the DNA. The table includes around 56,000 clones, around 67% detected once. This sequence was found in an older woman with acute or convalescent COVID-19. Specimen: peripheral blood.

The CDR3 bases are TGTGCCACCAGTGATTCTGACAGGAAGGTTGGCGGCTACACCTTC. Its protein product is CATSDSDRKVGGYTF. This chain uses TRBV24-1 with TRBJ1-2; D may be TRBD1 (6 bases). This CDR3 is built from 15 residues. CDR1 is KGHDR and CDR2 is SFDVKD in the germline V gene. Trimming removed 2 bases at V and 8 bases at J, with 17 bases between.